This TCR beta chain is from a study of T cell responses to AZD1222 COVID-19 vaccine. Whole-study findings and limits: Spike was spanned by vaccine-associated CD4 TCRs, with dominance at 160-218 and 743-854.

V lost 2 bases and J lost 1; bases outside the gene matches: 1. CDR3 length equals 14 residues. CDR1 and CDR2 (germline): SGHNT, YYREEE (reference sequence). Produced via immunoSEQ multiplex PCR; TCRdb's table is partial and in-frame only. The sample records around 180,000 clones, 85% to 90% being singletons. A word on this clone: The antigen remains unidentified.

This sample comprised peripheral blood, obtained on day 0 of MenACWY control vaccination. This clonotype originated in an adult in good health. This chain uses TRBV5-4 with TRBJ1-1; 8 bases agree with TRBD1. The CDR3 DNA sequence: TGTGCCAGCAGCTTAGACAGGGGGAACACTGAAGCTTTCTTT. Translating it yields CASSLDRGNTEAFF.